The sequence of this T cell receptor (beta chain) was determined in a study of T cells in Graves' hyperthyroidism and ophthalmopathy (dated by TCRdb to between 2018 and 2020). For the study in its entirety: Peripheral blood samples were taken at initial diagnosis, before any treatment was given. A discovery cohort of about 96 patients, 43 with Graves' ophthalmopathy and over 55 with stable Graves' hyperthyroidism, was used to find distinguishing TCR V-J signatures. The 75 to 100 discovery patients were divided at random into training and test sets in a 7:3 ratio. Following sampling, methimazole starting at 30 mg daily was given to hyperthyroidism patients, and high-dose intravenous methylprednisolone was given to ophthalmopathy patients. The paper describes TCR Vbeta CDR3 sequencing of 135 peripheral blood samples, made up of under 50 ophthalmopathy patients, around 78 hyperthyroidism patients and 17 progressor patients. Thyroid tissue and blood T-cell repertoires from about six Graves' hyperthyroidism patients were also compared in the study. Whether ophthalmopathy could be predicted prospectively was tested in an independent validation cohort made up of approximately 19 hyperthyroidism patients plus 17 patients who later progressed to ophthalmopathy. The investigation overall reported the following: A model built on a 13 V-J signature distinguished ophthalmopathy from stable hyperthyroidism, reaching about 88% sensitivity and approximately 81% specificity in cross-validation and 80%/75% in testing. No statistical method was used to fix the sample size in advance, and group allocation was not hidden from the investigators. Most expanded thyroid clonotypes (frequency above 0.001) were also detected in blood, a finding suggesting that blood repertoires may reflect thyroid immune responses. During validation, the model predicted progression to ophthalmopathy a median of approximately 6 months ahead of onset, with roughly 65% sensitivity and less than 85% specificity.

This clonotype appeared many times. The target of this receptor is not known. No qualities accompany the bases; no much larger clone lies one base away. Moderately to severely active disease, a Clinical Activity Score of at least 3, a NOSPECS grade of at least 4, and a duration under 3 months were present in ophthalmopathy patients. The study excluded patients with uncontrolled infections, other autoimmune diseases, pregnancy or lactation. Diagnoses relied on clinical symptoms, serum thyroxine and TRAb, thyroid ultrasound and orbital computed tomography. PBMCs were isolated from more than 8 ml of fresh peripheral blood by Ficoll-Paque density gradient centrifugation. Trizol reagent was used to extract total RNA, and RNA quality was then checked on an Agilent 2100 Bioanalyzer. TCR beta CDR3 regions were amplified from RNA transcripts. The TCR CDR3 was subjected to a first round of RT-PCR using the HTBI primer set and the Qiagen OneStep RT-PCR kit. The libraries were constructed in a second round of multiplex PCR and then size-selected and purified. Paired-end sequencing of the libraries was performed with 100 bp reads on an Illumina HiSeq2000. Concerning the study's data processing: Raw data were processed with SOAPnuke, discarding reads with adapters, uncalled bases, mean Phred below 15, or no exact constant-primer or identifier match. COPE v1.2.5 was used to merge the high-quality paired reads, and each unique nucleotide sequence was defined as a clonotype. Clonotypes were aligned to IMGT TRBV, TRBD and TRBJ reference segments using MiTCR v1.1. The analysis was restricted to V-J combinations with a frequency above 0.0001, which together covered just over 98% of the repertoires. The TCS score was defined as F50 (clonal expansion) divided by E x V (chaos), with BLOSUM62-based TCRdist calculated between CDR3 peptides within each V-J. Welch's t-statistics and random forest reduced 500 to 550 V-J features to about 12, which were used in a naive Bayes classifier (R e1071). TCRdb reanalyzed the raw reads on its own, using fastp at Q25 for trimming and MiXCR for clone calling, and kept in-frame beta chains. When rows share a CDR3 protein, they turn into one entry using the most common DNA and genes. For this entry, the V and J calls and clone size follow TCRdb and not the study's own pipeline. The sample table holds about 270,000 distinct CDR3 sequences, of which approximately 23% were seen once. About a third of the sample rests with the top ten.

The specimen sequenced was blood. The clonotype comes from a woman aged 40 to 50 with Graves' ophthalmopathy.

Here the CDR3 is given as CASSMAGGGEAFF. The DNA reads as follows: TGTGCCAGTAGTATGGCTGGCGGTGGCGAAGCTTTCTTT. The rearrangement joined TRBV19 to TRBJ1-1, with the D gene uncertain. The germline V gene (reference sequence) supplies CDR1 LNHDA and CDR2 SQIVND. Including the terminal cysteine and phenylalanine, the CDR3 comprises 13 residues. Only the CDR3 portion is preserved as DNA: 39 bases, with reading frame beginning at the first base. V is cut by 3 bases and J by 8 bases, and the space between the germline ends is 13 bases.